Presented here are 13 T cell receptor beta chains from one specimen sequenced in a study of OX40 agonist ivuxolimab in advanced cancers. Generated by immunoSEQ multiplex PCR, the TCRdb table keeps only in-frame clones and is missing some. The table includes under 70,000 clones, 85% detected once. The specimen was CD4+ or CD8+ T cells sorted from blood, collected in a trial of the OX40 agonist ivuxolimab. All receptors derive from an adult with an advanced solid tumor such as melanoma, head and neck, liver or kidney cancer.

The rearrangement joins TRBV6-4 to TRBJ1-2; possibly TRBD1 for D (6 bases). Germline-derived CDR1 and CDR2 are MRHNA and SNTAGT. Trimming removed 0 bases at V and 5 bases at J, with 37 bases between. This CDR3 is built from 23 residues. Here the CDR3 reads CASSDSERNRRDTRSGEAYGYTF. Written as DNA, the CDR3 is TGTGCCAGCAGTGACTCTGAACGGAACAGGAGGGACACCCGGTCAGGTGAGGCTTATGGCTACACCTTC.

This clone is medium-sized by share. Here the CDR3 DNA reads TGTGCCAGCAGCTTACTGGTACAGGGTGGGGGCGAGCAGTACTTC. This gives the protein CASSLLVQGGGEQYF. The rearrangement joins TRBV7-2 to TRBJ2-7; D may be TRBD1 (6 bases). There are 15 residues in the CDR3. The V gene's germline CDR1 is SGHTA and CDR2 FQGNSA. The V gene lost 2 bases and the J gene lost 6 bases, with 17 bases spanning the gap.

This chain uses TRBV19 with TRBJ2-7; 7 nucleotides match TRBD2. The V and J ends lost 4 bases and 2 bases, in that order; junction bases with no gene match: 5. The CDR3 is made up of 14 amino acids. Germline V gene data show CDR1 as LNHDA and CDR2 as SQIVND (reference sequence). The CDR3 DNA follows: TGTGCCAGTAGTACCAGCGGGAATACCTACGAGCAGTACTTC. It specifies CASSTSGNTYEQYF.

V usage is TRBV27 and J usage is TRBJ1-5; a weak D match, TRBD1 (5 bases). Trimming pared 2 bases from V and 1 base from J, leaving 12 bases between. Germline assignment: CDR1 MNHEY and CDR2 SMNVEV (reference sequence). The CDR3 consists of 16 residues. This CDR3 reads CASSLKARASNQPQHF. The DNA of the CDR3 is TGTGCCAGCAGTTTAAAAGCCAGGGCCAGCAATCAGCCCCAGCATTTT.

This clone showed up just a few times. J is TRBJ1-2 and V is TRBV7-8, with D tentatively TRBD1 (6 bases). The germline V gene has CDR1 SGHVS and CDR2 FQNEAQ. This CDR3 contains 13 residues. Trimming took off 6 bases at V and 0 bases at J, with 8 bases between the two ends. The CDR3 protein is CASSNRANYGYTF. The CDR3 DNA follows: TGTGCCAGCAGTAACAGGGCTAACTATGGCTACACCTTC.

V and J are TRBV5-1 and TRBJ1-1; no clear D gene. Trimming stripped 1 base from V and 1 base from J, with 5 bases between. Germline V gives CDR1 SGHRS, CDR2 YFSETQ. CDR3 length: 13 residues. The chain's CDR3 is CASSLYSNTEAFF. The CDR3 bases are TGCGCCAGCAGCTTGTACTCGAACACTGAAGCTTTCTTT.

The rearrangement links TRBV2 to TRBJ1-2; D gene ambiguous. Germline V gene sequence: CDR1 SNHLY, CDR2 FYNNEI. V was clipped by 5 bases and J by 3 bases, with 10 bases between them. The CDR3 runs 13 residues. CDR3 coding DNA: TGTGCCAGCAGTCAAACCCCAGACTATGGCTACACCTTC. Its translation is CASSQTPDYGYTF.

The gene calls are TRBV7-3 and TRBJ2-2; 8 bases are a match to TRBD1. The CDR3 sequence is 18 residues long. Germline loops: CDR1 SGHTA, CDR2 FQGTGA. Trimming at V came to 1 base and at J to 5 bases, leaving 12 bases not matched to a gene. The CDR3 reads CASSLKGVTGVRTGELFF. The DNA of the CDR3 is TGTGCCAGCAGCTTAAAAGGGGTGACAGGGGTGAGGACCGGGGAGCTGTTTTTT.

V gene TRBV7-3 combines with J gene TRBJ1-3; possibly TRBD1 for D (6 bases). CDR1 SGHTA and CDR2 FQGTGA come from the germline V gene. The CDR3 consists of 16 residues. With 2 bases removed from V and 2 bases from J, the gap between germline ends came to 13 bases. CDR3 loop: CASSLLGRGAGNTIYF. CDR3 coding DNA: TGTGCCAGCAGCTTATTGGGCAGGGGTGCTGGAAACACCATATATTTT.

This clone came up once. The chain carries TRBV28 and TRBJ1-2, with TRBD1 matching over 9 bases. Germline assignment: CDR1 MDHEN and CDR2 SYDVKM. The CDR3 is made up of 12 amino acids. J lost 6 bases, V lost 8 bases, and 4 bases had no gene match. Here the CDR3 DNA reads TGTGCCAGCGGATGGACAGGGGATGGCTACACCTTC. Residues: CASGWTGDGYTF.

The CDR3 sequence is CASSRDLFSYEQYF. DNA of the CDR3: TGTGCCAGCAGCCGCGACCTATTCTCCTACGAGCAGTACTTC. V is TRBV7-7 and J is TRBJ2-7, with D hard to call. V lost 5 bases and J 0 bases, leaving 11 bases between the germline ends. Germline CDR1 reads SSHAT; CDR2 reads FNYEAQ (reference sequence). CDR3 length: 14 residues.

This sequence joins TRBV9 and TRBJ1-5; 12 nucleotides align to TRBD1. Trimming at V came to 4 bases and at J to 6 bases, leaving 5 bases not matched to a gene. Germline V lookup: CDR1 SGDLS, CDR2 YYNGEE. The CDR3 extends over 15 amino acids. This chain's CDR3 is CASSQGQGARQPQHF. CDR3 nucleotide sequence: TGTGCCAGCAGCCAGGGACAGGGGGCACGTCAGCCCCAGCATTTT.

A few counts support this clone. The CDR3: CASSLRSQNIQYF. Written as DNA, the CDR3 is TGTGCCAGCAGTTTGAGGAGTCAAAACATTCAGTACTTC. The chain joins TRBV27 to TRBJ2-4; D is unclear. With 3 bases removed from V and 5 bases from J, the gap between germline ends came to 8 bases. CDR3 size: 13 residues. Germline V lookup: CDR1 MNHEY, CDR2 SMNVEV (reference sequence).